One sample yielded the 12 T cell receptor beta chains listed below, sequenced in a study of blood T cell repertoires in COVID-19. Here immunoSEQ multiplex PCR was the method, and the copy in TCRdb shows in-frame clones only, minus some. The data contain about 300,000 clones, around 87% of them seen just once; the ten biggest clones take up less than 2.5%. The sequencing sample was made of peripheral blood. The origin of the receptors is a young man with active or convalescent COVID-19.

The J gene is TRBJ2-1, the V gene TRBV27, with 9 bases aligning to TRBD2. Germline lookup yields CDR1 MNHEY and CDR2 SMNVEV (reference sequence). This CDR3 contains 16 residues. V shed 5 bases, J shed 3 bases, and the junction held 8 bases outside the gene matches. The CDR3 coding sequence is TGTGCCAGCAGTCCCCTACTAGCGGGCGGCTACAATGAGCAGTTCTTC. Protein product: CASSPLLAGGYNEQFF.

The rearrangement uses TRBV9 and TRBJ2-1; TRBD1 agrees at 11 bases. The junction had 10 bases not matched to a gene; V was cut back by 4 bases and J by 4 bases. The V gene's germline CDR1 is SGDLS and CDR2 YYNGEE. The CDR3 sequence is 17 residues long. The CDR3 DNA follows: TGTGCCAGCAGCCCAAGCGGGACAGGGGGAGTGTACAATGAGCAGTTCTTC. Translation gives CASSPSGTGGVYNEQFF.

This clone has a single count. DNA for the CDR3: TGTGCCAGCAGCCCCTCCCCCGGGAGGGAGACCCAGTACTTC. Translating gives CASSPSPGRETQYF. This chain uses TRBV7-9 with TRBJ2-5, with 7 bases that match TRBD2. V lost 5 bases and J lost 5; bases outside the gene matches: 8. CDR1 is SEHNR and CDR2 is FQNEAQ in the germline V gene (reference sequence). The CDR3 spans 14 residues.

CDR3 protein: CASSMGQGLETQYF. CDR3 sequence (DNA): TGCGCCAGCAGCATGGGACAGGGTTTAGAGACCCAGTACTTC. The chain has TRBV5-1 and TRBJ2-5, with 9 bases that match TRBD1. The ends lost 4 bases at V and 4 bases at J; junction bases unmatched: 5. Germline V gene data show CDR1 as SGHRS and CDR2 as YFSETQ. The CDR3 is made up of 14 amino acids.

This chain uses TRBV2 with TRBJ1-5, with TRBD1 as a possible D gene (6 bases). From germline, CDR1 is SNHLY and CDR2 FYNNEI. This CDR3 spans 15 amino acids. Trimming took 5 bases from V and 7 from J, leaving 18 bases between them. This CDR3 is CASSHTGSDRQPQHF. The CDR3 DNA is TGTGCCAGCAGTCATACAGGGTCCGACAGACAGCCCCAGCATTTT.

V is TRBV7-9 and J is TRBJ2-7, with 10 bases fitting TRBD2. Per germline, CDR1 SEHNR and CDR2 FQNEAQ (reference sequence). After removal of 5 bases from V and 1 base from J, the junction contained 14 bases not matched to a gene. The CDR3 is 18 residues long. CDR3 sequence: CASSPYQREGRRSYEQYF. In DNA form, the CDR3 reads TGTGCCAGCAGCCCCTATCAGCGGGAGGGCCGGAGGTCCTACGAGCAGTACTTC. Complete variable domain (other parts from reference TRBV7-9 and TRBJ2-7): DTGVSQNPRHKITKRGQNVTFRCDPISEHNRLYWYRQTLGQGPEFLTYFQNEAQLEKSRLLSDRFSAERPKGSFSTLEIQRTEQGDSAMYLCASSPYQREGRRSYEQYFGPGTRLTVT.

The chain couples TRBV4-2 to TRBJ2-1; tentatively, D is TRBD2 (5 bases). This CDR3 comprises 16 residues. The V end lost 0 bases, the J end lost 0 bases, and 9 bases lay between the germline ends. Germline V gene sequence: CDR1 LGHNA, CDR2 YNFKEQ. The CDR3 loop is CASSQEAGNSYNEQFF. In DNA, the CDR3 is TGTGCCAGCAGCCAAGAGGCGGGCAACTCCTACAATGAGCAGTTCTTC.

The rearrangement joins TRBV9 to TRBJ2-1; a weak D match, TRBD2 (6 bases). The ends were cut back, 3 bases at V and 6 bases at J, with 10 bases in the middle. This CDR3 region has 13 residues. CDR1 is SGDLS, CDR2 YYNGEE, per germline. The CDR3 region has the DNA TGTGCCAGCAGCGCCCGGCGGGGCAATGAGCAGTTCTTC. Its translation: CASSARRGNEQFF.

The rearrangement uses TRBV7-6 and TRBJ2-3; unclear D gene. From germline, CDR1 is SGHVS and CDR2 FNYEAQ. CDR3 length: 15 amino acids. Trimming removed 5 bases from V and 1 base from J, with 13 bases in between. Here the CDR3 reads CASSPKIEGTDTQYF. In nucleotides, the CDR3 is TGTGCCAGCAGCCCAAAGATTGAGGGCACAGATACGCAGTATTTT.

V and J are TRBV5-1 and TRBJ2-4; D is undetermined. From germline, CDR1 is SGHRS and CDR2 YFSETQ. The CDR3 consists of 14 residues. V shed 1 base and J shed 3 bases, with 8 bases lying between them. The CDR3 sequence is CASSLLGYKNIQYF. CDR3 nucleotide sequence: TGCGCCAGCAGCTTGCTCGGGTACAAAAACATTCAGTACTTC.

V and J are TRBV9 and TRBJ1-4; D unresolved. V dropped 1 base and J dropped 8 bases, with 15 bases sitting between them. This CDR3 is built from 15 residues. Per germline, CDR1 SGDLS and CDR2 YYNGEE. The CDR3 loop is CASSVMGTKEEKLFF. CDR3 nucleotide sequence: TGTGCCAGCAGCGTAATGGGCACCAAAGAGGAAAAACTGTTTTTT.

The gene calls are TRBV6-4 and TRBJ2-2; a possible D gene is TRBD2 (6 bases). Germline V gene data show CDR1 as MRHNA and CDR2 as SNTAGT. The CDR3 is 15 amino acids. The V end was cut by 6 bases, the J end by 5 bases, with 16 bases between. CDR3 sequence: CASSPTSWGTGELFF. The CDR3, as DNA: TGTGCCAGCAGCCCGACTAGTTGGGGGACCGGGGAGCTGTTTTTT.